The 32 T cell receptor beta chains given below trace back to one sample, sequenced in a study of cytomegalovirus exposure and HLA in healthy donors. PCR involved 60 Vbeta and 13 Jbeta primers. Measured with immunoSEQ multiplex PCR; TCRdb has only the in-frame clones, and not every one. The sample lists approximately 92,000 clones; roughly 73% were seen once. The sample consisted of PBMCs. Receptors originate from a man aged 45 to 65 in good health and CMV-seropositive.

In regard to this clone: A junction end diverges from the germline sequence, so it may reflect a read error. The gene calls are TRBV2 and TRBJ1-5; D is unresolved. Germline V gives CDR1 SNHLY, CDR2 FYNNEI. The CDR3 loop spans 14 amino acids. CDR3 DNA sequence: TGTGCCAGCCGAACGACCGGAGGCAATCAGCCCCAGAATTTT. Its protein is CASRTTGGNQPQNF.

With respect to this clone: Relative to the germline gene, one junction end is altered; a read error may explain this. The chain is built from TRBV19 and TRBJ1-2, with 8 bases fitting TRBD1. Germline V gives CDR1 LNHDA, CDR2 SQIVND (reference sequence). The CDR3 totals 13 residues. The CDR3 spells CASSQGARTGYPF. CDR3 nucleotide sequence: TGTGCCAGTAGTCAGGGGGCGCGAACTGGCTACCCCTTC.

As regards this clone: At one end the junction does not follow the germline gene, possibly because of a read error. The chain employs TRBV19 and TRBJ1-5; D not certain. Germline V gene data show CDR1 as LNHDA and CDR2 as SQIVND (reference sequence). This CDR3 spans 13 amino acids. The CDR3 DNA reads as TGTGCCAGTAGTATAGCGAAGAATCAGTCCCAGCATTTT. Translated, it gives CASSIAKNQSQHF.

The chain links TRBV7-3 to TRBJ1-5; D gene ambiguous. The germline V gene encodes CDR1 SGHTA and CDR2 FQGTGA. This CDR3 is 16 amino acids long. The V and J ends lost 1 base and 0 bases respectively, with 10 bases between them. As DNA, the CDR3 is TGTGCCAGCAGCTTAAGGCAGGTAGATAGCAATCAGCCCCAGCATTTT. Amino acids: CASSLRQVDSNQPQHF. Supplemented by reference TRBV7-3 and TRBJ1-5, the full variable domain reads GAGVSQTPSNKVTEKGKYVELRCDPISGHTALYWYRQSLGQGPEFLIYFQGTGAADDSGLPNDRFFAVRPEGSVSTLKIQRTERGDSAVYLCASSLRQVDSNQPQHFGDGTRLSIL.

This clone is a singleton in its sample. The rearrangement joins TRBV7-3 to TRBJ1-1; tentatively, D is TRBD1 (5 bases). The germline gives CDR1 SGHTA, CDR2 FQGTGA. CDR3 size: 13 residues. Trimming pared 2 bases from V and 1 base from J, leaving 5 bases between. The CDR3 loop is CASSLDRNTEAFF. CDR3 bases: TGTGCCAGCAGCTTAGACAGGAACACTGAAGCTTTCTTT.

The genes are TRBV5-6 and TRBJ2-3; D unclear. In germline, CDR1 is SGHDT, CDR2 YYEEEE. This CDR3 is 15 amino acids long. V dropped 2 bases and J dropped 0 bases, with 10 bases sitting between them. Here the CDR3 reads CASSLEVISTDTQYF. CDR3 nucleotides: TGTGCCAGCAGCTTAGAGGTCATTAGCACAGATACGCAGTATTTT.

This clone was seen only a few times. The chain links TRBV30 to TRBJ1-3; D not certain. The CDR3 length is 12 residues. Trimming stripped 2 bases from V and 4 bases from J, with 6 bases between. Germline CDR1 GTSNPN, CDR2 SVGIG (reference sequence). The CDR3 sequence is CAWSTQGNTIYF. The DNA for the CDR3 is TGTGCCTGGAGTACCCAGGGAAACACCATATATTTT.

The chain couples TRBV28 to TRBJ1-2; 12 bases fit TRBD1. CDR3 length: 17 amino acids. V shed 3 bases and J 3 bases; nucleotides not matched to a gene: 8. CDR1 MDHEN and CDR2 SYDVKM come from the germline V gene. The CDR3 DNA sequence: TGTGCCAGCAGTTTGGGGACAGGGGGCCCGAATTACTATGGCTACACCTTC. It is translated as CASSLGTGGPNYYGYTF.

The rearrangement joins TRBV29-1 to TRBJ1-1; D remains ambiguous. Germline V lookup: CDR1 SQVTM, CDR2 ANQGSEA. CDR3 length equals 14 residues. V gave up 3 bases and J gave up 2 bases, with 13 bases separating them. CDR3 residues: CSVDFGGLNTEAFF. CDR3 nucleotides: TGCAGCGTTGATTTCGGTGGTCTCAACACTGAAGCTTTCTTT.

The CDR3 bases are TGCGCCAGCAGCTCGGTGACCGGGACTAGCCTTTACAATGAGCAGTTCTTC. Translation gives CASSSVTGTSLYNEQFF. V is TRBV5-1 and J is TRBJ2-1; 9 nucleotides agree with TRBD2. Losses at the gene ends were 3 bases for V and 4 bases for J; bases not matched to a gene: 11. This CDR3 is 17 amino acids long. Germline V gene sequence: CDR1 SGHRS, CDR2 YFSETQ.

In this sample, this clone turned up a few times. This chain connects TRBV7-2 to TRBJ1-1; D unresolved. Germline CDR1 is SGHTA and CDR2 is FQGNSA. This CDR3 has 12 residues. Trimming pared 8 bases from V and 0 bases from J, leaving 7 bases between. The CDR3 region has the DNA TGTGCCAGCGAACGGTTGAACACTGAAGCTTTCTTT. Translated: CASERLNTEAFF.

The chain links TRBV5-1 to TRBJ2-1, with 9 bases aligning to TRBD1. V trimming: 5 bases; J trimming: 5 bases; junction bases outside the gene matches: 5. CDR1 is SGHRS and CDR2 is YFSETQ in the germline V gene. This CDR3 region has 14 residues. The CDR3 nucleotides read TGCGCCAGCAGTATGGGACAGGGAGACAATGAGCAGTTCTTC. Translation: CASSMGQGDNEQFF.

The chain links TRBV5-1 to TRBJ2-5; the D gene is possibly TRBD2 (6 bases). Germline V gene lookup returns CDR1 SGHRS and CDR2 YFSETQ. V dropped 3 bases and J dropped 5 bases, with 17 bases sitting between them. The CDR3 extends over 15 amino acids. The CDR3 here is CASSSSGTGDETQYF. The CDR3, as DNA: TGCGCCAGCAGCTCCTCCGGGACTGGTGATGAGACCCAGTACTTC.

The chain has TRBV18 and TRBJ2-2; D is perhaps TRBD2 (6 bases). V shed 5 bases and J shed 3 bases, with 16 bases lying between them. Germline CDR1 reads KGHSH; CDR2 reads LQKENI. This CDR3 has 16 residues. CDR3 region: CASSTAGGVYTGELFF. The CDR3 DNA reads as TGTGCCAGCTCAACGGCAGGCGGGGTCTACACCGGGGAGCTGTTTTTT.

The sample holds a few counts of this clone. The CDR3 loop reads CSVGSSSGGYTF. Here the CDR3 DNA reads TGCAGCGTTGGGTCTAGCTCGGGTGGCTACACCTTC. The V gene is TRBV29-1, the J gene TRBJ1-2; D is unresolved. The length of the CDR3 is 12 residues. CDR1 SQVTM and CDR2 ANQGSEA come from the germline V gene. The germline V and J ends were trimmed by 4 bases and 7 bases, with 13 bases remaining between them.

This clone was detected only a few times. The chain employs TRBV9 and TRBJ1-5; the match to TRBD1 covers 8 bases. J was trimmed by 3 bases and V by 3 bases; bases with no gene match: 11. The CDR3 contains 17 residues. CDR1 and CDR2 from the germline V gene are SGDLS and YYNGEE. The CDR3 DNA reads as TGTGCCAGCAGCGCAGGAGCAGGGGGCGCGGACAATCAGCCCCAGCATTTT. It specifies CASSAGAGGADNQPQHF. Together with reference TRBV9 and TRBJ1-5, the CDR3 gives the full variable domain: DSGVTQTPKHLITATGQRVTLRCSPRSGDLSVYWYQQSLDQGLQFLIQYYNGEERAKGNILERFSAQQFPDLHSELNLSSLELGDSALYFCASSAGAGGADNQPQHFGDGTRLSIL.

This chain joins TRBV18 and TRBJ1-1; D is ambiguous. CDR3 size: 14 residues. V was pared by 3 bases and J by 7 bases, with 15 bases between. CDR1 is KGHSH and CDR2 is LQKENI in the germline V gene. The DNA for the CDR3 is TGTGCCAGCTCACCCGAGTTTTTGTACAGTGAAGCTTTCTTT. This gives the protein CASSPEFLYSEAFF.

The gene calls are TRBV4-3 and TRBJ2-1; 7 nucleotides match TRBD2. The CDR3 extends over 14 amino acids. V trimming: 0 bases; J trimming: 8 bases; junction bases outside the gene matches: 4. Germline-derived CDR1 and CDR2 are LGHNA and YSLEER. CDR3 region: CASSQEGGVYEQFF. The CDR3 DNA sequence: TGCGCCAGCAGCCAAGAGGGGGGGGTATATGAGCAGTTCTTC.

CDR3 protein: CASSSGPNTEAFF. The CDR3 DNA is TGTGCCAGCAGCTCTGGGCCAAACACTGAAGCTTTCTTT. The rearrangement joins TRBV11-2 to TRBJ1-1; D unclear. V lost 4 bases, J lost 2 bases, and 8 bases lay in between. The length of the CDR3 is 13 residues. Per the germline V gene, CDR1 is SGHAT and CDR2 is FQNNGV.

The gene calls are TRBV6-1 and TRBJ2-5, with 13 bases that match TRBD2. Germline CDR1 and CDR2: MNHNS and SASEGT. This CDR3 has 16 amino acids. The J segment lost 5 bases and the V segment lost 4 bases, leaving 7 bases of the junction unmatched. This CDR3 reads CASSGQTSGGRETQYF. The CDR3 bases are TGTGCCAGCAGTGGCCAGACTAGCGGGGGGAGGGAGACCCAGTACTTC.

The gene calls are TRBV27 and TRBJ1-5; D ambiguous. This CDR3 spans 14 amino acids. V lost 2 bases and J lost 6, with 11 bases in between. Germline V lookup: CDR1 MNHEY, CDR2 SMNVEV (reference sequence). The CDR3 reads CASSLGEGGQPQHF. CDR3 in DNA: TGTGCCAGCAGTTTAGGGGAGGGAGGTCAGCCCCAGCATTTT.

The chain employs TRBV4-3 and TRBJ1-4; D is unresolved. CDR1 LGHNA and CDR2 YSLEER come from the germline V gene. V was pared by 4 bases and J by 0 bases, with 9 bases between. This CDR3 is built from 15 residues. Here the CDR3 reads CASSPRPATNEKLFF. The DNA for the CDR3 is TGCGCCAGCAGCCCACGCCCGGCAACTAATGAAAAACTGTTTTTT.

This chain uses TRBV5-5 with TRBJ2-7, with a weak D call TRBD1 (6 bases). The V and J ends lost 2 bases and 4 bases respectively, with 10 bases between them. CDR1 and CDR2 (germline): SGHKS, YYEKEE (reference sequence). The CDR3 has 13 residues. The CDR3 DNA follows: TGTGCCAGCAGCTTTGGGGGCGAGTACGAGCAGTACTTC. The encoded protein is CASSFGGEYEQYF. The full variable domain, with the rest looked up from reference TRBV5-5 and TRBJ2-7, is DAGVTQSPTHLIKTRGQQVTLRCSPISGHKSVSWYQQVLGQGPQFIFQYYEKEERGRGNFPDRFSARQFPNYSSELNVNALLLGDSALYLCASSFGGEYEQYFGPGTRLTVT.

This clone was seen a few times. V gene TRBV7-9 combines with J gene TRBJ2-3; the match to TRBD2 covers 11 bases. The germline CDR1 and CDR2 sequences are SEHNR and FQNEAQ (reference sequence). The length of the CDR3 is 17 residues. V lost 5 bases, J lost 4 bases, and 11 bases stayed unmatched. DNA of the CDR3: TGTGCCAGCAGCCCAGGGACTAGCGGCCTCGGCGCAGATACGCAGTATTTT. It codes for CASSPGTSGLGADTQYF.

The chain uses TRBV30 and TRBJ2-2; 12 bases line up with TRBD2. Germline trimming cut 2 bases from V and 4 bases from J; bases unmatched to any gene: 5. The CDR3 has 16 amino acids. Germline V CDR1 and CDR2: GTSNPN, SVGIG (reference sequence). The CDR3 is CAWSHGLAGSTGELFF. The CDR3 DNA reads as TGTGCCTGGAGTCACGGACTAGCGGGGAGCACCGGGGAGCTGTTTTTT. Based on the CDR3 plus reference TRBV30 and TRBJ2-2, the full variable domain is SQTIHQWPATLVQPVGSPLSLECTVEGTSNPNLYWYRQAAGRGLQLLFYSVGIGQISSEVPQNLSASRPQDRQFILSSKKLLLSDSGFYLCAWSHGLAGSTGELFFGEGSRLTVL.

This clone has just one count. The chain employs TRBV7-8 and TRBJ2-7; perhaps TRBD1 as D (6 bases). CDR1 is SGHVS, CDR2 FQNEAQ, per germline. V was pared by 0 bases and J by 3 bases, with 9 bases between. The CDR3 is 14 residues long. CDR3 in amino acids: CASSLARDNYEQYF. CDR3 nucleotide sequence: TGTGCCAGCAGCTTAGCTAGGGACAACTACGAGCAGTACTTC. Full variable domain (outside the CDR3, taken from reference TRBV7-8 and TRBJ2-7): GAGVSQSPRYKVAKRGQDVALRCDPISGHVSLFWYQQALGQGPEFLTYFQNEAQLDKSGLPSDRFFAERPEGSVSTLKIQRTQQEDSAVYLCASSLARDNYEQYFGPGTRLTVT.

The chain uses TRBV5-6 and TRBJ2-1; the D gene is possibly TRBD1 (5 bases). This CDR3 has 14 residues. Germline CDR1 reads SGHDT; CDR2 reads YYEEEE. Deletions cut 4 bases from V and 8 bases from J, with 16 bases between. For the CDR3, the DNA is TGTGCCAGCAGCACGGCCTACGAAGGGGATGAGCAGTTCTTC. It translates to CASSTAYEGDEQFF. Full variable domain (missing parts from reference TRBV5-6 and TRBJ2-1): DAGVTQSPTHLIKTRGQQVTLRCSPKSGHDTVSWYQQALGQGPQFIFQYYEEEERQRGNFPDRFSGHQFPNYSSELNVNALLLGDSALYLCASSTAYEGDEQFFGPGTRLTVL.

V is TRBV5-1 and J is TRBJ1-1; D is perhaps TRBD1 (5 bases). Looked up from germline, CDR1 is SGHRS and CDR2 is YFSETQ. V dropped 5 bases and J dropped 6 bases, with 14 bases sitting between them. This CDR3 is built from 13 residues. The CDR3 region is CASRRGETAEAFF. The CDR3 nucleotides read TGCGCCAGCAGGCGTGGAGAGACAGCTGAAGCTTTCTTT.

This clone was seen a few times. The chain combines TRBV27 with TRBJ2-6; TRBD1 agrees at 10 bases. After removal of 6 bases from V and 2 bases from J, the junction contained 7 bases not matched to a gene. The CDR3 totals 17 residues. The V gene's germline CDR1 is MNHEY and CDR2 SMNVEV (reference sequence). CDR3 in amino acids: CASSAGTGAPGANVLTF. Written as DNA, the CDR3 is TGTGCCAGCAGCGCCGGGACAGGGGCACCTGGGGCCAACGTCCTGACTTTC.

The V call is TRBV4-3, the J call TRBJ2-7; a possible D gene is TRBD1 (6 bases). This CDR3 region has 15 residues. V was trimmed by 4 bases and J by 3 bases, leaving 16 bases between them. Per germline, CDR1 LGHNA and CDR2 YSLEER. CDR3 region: CASSLDTGMNYEQYF. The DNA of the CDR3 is TGCGCCAGCAGCCTTGACACAGGGATGAACTACGAGCAGTACTTC.

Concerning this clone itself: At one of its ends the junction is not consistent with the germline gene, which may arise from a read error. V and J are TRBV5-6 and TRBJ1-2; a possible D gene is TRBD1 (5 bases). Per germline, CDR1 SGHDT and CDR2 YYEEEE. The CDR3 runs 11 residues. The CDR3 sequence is CASSTARVADF. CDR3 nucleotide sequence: TGTGCCAGCAGCACAGCCAGGGTAGCCGACTTC.

CDR3 region: CASSELSRNTEAFF. In nucleotides, the CDR3 is TGTGCCAGCAGTGAGTTGAGCCGGAACACTGAAGCTTTCTTT. The V and J genes are TRBV2 and TRBJ1-1; D ambiguous. The CDR3 is made up of 14 amino acids. The germline gives CDR1 SNHLY, CDR2 FYNNEI. Trimming cost V 3 bases and J 1 base, with 9 bases left between them.